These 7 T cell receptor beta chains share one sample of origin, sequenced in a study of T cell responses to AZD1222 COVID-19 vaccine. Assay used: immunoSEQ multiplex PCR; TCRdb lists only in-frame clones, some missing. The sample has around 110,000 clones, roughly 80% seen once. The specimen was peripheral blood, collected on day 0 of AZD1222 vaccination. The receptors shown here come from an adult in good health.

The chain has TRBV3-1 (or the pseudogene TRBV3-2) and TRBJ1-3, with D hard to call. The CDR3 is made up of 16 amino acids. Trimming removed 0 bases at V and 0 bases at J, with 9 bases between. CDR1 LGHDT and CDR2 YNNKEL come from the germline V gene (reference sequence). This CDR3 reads CASSQEALPSGNTIYF. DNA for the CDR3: TGTGCCAGCAGCCAAGAGGCCCTGCCCTCTGGAAACACCATATATTTT.

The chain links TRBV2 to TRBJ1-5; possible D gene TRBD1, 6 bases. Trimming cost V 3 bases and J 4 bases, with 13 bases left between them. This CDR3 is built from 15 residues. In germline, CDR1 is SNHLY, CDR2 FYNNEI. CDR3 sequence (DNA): TGTGCCAGCAGTGACACGGGGGCGGGAAATCAGCCCCAGCATTTT. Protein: CASSDTGAGNQPQHF.

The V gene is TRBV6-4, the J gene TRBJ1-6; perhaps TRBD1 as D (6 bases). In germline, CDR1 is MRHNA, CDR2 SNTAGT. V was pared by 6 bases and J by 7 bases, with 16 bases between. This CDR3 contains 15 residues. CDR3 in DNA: TGTGCCAGCAGCTCCAGACAGGCCCCCAATTCACCCCTCCACTTT. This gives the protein CASSSRQAPNSPLHF.

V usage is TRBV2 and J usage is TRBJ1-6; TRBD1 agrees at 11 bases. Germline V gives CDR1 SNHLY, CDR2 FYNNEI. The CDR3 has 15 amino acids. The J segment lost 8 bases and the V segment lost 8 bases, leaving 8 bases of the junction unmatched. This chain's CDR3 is CASSEGTGGYSPLHF. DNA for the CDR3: TGTGCCAGCTCCGAAGGGACAGGGGGTTATTCACCCCTCCACTTT.

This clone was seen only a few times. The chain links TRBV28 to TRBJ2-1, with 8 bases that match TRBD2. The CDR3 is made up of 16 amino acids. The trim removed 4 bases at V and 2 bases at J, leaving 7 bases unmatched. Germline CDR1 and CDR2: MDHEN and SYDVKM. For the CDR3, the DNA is TGTGCCAGCAGTTCTCAGCGGGGGCCTACCTACAATGAGCAGTTCTTC. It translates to CASSSQRGPTYNEQFF.

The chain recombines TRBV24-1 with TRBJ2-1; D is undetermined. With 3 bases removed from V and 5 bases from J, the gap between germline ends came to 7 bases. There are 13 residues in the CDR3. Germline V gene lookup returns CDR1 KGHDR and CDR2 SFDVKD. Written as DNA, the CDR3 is TGTGCCACCAGTGATCCGTACCACAATGAGCAGTTCTTC. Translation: CATSDPYHNEQFF.

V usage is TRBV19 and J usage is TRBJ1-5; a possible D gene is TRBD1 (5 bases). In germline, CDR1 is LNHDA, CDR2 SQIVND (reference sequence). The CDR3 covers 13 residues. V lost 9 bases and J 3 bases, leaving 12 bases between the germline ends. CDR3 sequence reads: CARTDPSNQPQHF. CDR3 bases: TGTGCCAGGACAGATCCTTCCAATCAGCCCCAGCATTTT.